This T cell receptor beta chain was identified during a study of T cell clonality in common variable immunodeficiency. Regarding the study as a whole: Common variable immunodeficiency TCR beta sequences reportedly had fewer deletions and N-nucleotide insertions. Links between repertoire features and CVID complications were heterogeneity-limited.

Most patients and controls had Caucasian heritage. CVID and control samples used equivalent genomic DNA input. Assay: immunoSEQ multiplex PCR; the TCRdb copy retains only in-frame clones and omits some. The data show about 42,000 clones, with none appearing a single time. This clone was seen many times. Its specificity is unknown. This TCR was sampled from a human donor with common variable immunodeficiency. The material sequenced was peripheral blood mononuclear cells.

The CDR3 protein is CASSPTGGRDTDTQYF. The DNA read from the CDR3 is TGTGCCAGCAGCCCCACCGGGGGGCGGGACACAGATACG. The chain has TRBV7-8 and TRBJ2-3, with a tentative D call TRBD2 (7 bases). The read stops 3 residues short of the end of the CDR3; the missing end is completed from the germline J gene. V was cut by 5 bases and J by 2 bases, with 17 bases left in between. The germline CDR1 and CDR2 sequences are SGHVS and FQNEAQ. CDR3 length equals 16 residues.